This paragraph reports one TCR beta chain. Its antigen remains unknown. CDR1 DFQATT and CDR2 SNEGSKA come from the germline V gene (reference sequence). This CDR3 has 14 residues. V was pared by 3 bases and J by 2 bases, with 11 bases between. The data belong to a study of blood T cells in healthy people across ages. Study at large: Using template switching, researchers captured about one barcoded beta molecule for each two T cells.

Study results and limitations: Per million T cells, TCR beta diversity dropped about linearly as age rose. In these data, TCR beta diversity tracked strongly with naive T cell percentage. In long-lived donors, naive CD4+ cell counts and diversity exceeded those of aged donors.

Next came a second PCR, run for about 7 to 12 cycles, which used a sample-barcoded 5' primer along with a J-beta primer mix. TCRdb re-derived calls from the 5' RACE reads in MiXCR, one entry per CDR3 protein. The sample lists 1,800,000 or so distinct CDR3 sequences; about 39% were seen once. The clonotype originates from a human donor in good health. Sequenced sample: blood. This chain connects TRBV20-1 to TRBJ2-1; TRBD2 is a possible D gene (6 bases). CDR3 in DNA: TGCAGTGCTAGCCCCAGACTAGCCTACAATGAGCAGTTCTTC. Translation: CSASPRLAYNEQFF.